These 30 T cell receptor beta chains came from one sample sequenced in a study of shared clonotypes between healthy human individuals. Clones were sequenced by immunoSEQ multiplex PCR, and TCRdb holds only the in-frame ones, with some missing. The data contain nearly 2 million clones, roughly 95% of them singletons. CD45RO-negative, CCR7-positively selected cells formed the naive CD8 fraction, excluding terminally differentiated effector memory CD45RA+ cells. Sequencing input: naive CD8+ T cells sorted from blood. The receptors stem from a man aged 18 to 35 in good health.

The CDR3 here is CASSLMSTGGNEQYF. CDR3 nucleotide sequence: TGTGCCAGCAGTTTGATGTCAACGGGGGGGAACGAGCAGTACTTC. This chain joins TRBV27 and TRBJ2-7, with 8 bases fitting TRBD2. The V gene end was trimmed by 3 bases and the J gene end by 5 bases; junction bases not matched to a gene: 9. The CDR3 consists of 15 residues. CDR1 is MNHEY, CDR2 SMNVEV, per germline (reference sequence).

The chain carries TRBV30 and TRBJ1-2, with 9 positions matching TRBD1. Unmatched junction bases numbered 6, after V lost 3 bases and J lost 4 bases. The CDR3 extends over 14 amino acids. Germline lookup yields CDR1 GTSNPN and CDR2 SVGIG (reference sequence). The CDR3 loop is CAWRTGGEFYGYTF. The CDR3 nucleotides are TGTGCCTGGAGGACAGGGGGAGAGTTCTATGGCTACACCTTC.

This clone has more than one count but fewer than ten. Other DNA sequences from this sample encode an identical CDR3 as well. The chain employs TRBV7-9 and TRBJ1-1; D call uncertain. This CDR3 region has 13 residues. The V and J ends lost 1 base and 4 bases respectively, with 7 bases between them. The germline V gene has CDR1 SEHNR and CDR2 FQNEAQ (reference sequence). The CDR3 nucleotides read TGTGCCAGCAGCTTAGATCCGGGCACTGAAGCTTTCTTT. Translated, it gives CASSLDPGTEAFF.

The J gene is TRBJ2-1, the V gene TRBV11-2; D gene ambiguous. Germline values: CDR1 SGHAT, CDR2 FQNNGV. The CDR3 has 17 amino acids. V was cut by 1 base and J by 0 bases, with 13 bases left in between. The CDR3 DNA reads TGTGCCAGCAGCTTAGGTCCCTATCAGAGCTCCTACAATGAGCAGTTCTTC. This encodes CASSLGPYQSSYNEQFF.

The chain couples TRBV5-1 to TRBJ2-3, with D maybe TRBD2 (6 bases). The ends were cut back, 4 bases at V and 0 bases at J, with 18 bases in the middle. The CDR3 is made up of 17 amino acids. Germline V gene data show CDR1 as SGHRS and CDR2 as YFSETQ. The CDR3 coding sequence is TGCGCCAGCAGCCTGGAGATACTAGCAGCTAGCACAGATACGCAGTATTTT. This translates into CASSLEILAASTDTQYF.

This clone was seen a single time. The chain uses TRBV14 and TRBJ1-1, with no clear D. CDR1 and CDR2 from the germline V gene are SGHDN and FVKESK. There are 13 residues in the CDR3. V was clipped by 4 bases and J by 1 base, with 7 bases between them. CDR3 in DNA: TGTGCCAGCAGCCTAAGCGGGAACACTGAAGCTTTCTTT. Amino acids: CASSLSGNTEAFF.

This chain connects TRBV29-1 to TRBJ2-7; D might be TRBD2 (7 bases). V was shortened by 5 bases and J by 1 base, with 12 bases between the two germline ends. The CDR3 is 13 residues long. The V gene's germline CDR1 is SQVTM and CDR2 ANQGSEA. In DNA, the CDR3 is TGCAGCGTTCGAGGGGGGGCGTCCTACGAGCAGTACTTC. The encoded protein is CSVRGGASYEQYF.

J is TRBJ2-2 and V is TRBV7-9, with D unclear. V lost 5 bases, J lost 0 bases, and 13 bases lay in between. There are 16 residues in the CDR3. Germline V lookup: CDR1 SEHNR, CDR2 FQNEAQ (reference sequence). The CDR3 protein is CASSTNLASNTGELFF. The CDR3 DNA sequence: TGTGCCAGCAGCACAAATCTGGCCTCGAACACCGGGGAGCTGTTTTTT.

V gene TRBV19 combines with J gene TRBJ1-5; D is unresolved. Germline loops: CDR1 LNHDA, CDR2 SQIVND (reference sequence). The V end lost 5 bases, the J end lost 5 bases, and 10 bases lay between the germline ends. CDR3 size: 13 residues. Here the CDR3 reads CASSVARDQPQHF. In DNA form, the CDR3 reads TGTGCCAGTAGTGTGGCCCGGGATCAGCCCCAGCATTTT.

The chain recombines TRBV7-6 with TRBJ2-3; 9 bases line up with TRBD2. V shed 2 bases, J shed 1 base, and the junction held 13 bases outside the gene matches. This CDR3 comprises 19 residues. From germline, CDR1 is SGHVS and CDR2 FNYEAQ. The CDR3 nucleotides are TGTGCCAGCAGCTTAATAGCGTCTAGCGGGATGATAGGCACAGATACGCAGTATTTT. This codes for CASSLIASSGMIGTDTQYF.

The gene calls are TRBV5-6 and TRBJ2-7, with 11 bases identical to TRBD2. CDR1 is SGHDT and CDR2 is YYEEEE in the germline V gene. The CDR3 runs 12 residues. V was clipped by 3 bases and J by 10 bases; unmatched bases: 3. CDR3 bases: TGTGCCAGCAGCTCGGGACTAGCGGAACAGTACTTC. It yields the protein CASSSGLAEQYF.

This chain joins TRBV28 and TRBJ2-1, with a weak D call TRBD1 (5 bases). CDR1 and CDR2 (germline): MDHEN, SYDVKM. The CDR3 totals 13 residues. Trimming took 2 bases from V and 9 from J, leaving 11 bases between them. CDR3 amino acids: CASSLIQGSEQFF. As DNA, the CDR3 is TGTGCCAGCAGTTTAATCCAGGGAAGTGAGCAGTTCTTC.

The chain links TRBV19 to TRBJ1-5, with D uncertain. Trimming took 0 bases from V and 12 from J, leaving 6 bases between them. The germline V gene encodes CDR1 LNHDA and CDR2 SQIVND (reference sequence). The CDR3 is 11 residues long. The CDR3 is CASSIDADQHF. The CDR3 DNA is TGTGCCAGTAGTATAGACGCGGACCAGCATTTT.

The CDR3 spells CASSSSWAGHSGANVLTF. The DNA of the CDR3 is TGTGCCAGCAGTTCGTCCTGGGCGGGTCACTCTGGGGCCAACGTCCTGACTTTC. The chain employs TRBV5-4 and TRBJ2-6, with D tentatively TRBD2 (5 bases). Trimming shortened V by 5 bases and J by 0 bases, and 18 bases separated the two germline ends. CDR3 length: 18 amino acids. Germline CDR1 is SGHNT and CDR2 is YYREEE (reference sequence).

The chain combines TRBV15 with TRBJ2-2; the D gene is possibly TRBD1 (5 bases). CDR1 is LNHNV, CDR2 YYDKDF, per germline (reference sequence). Trimming removed 4 bases from V and 0 bases from J, with 12 bases in between. The CDR3 extends over 16 amino acids. The CDR3 reads CATSTEMDTNTGELFF. The CDR3 DNA reads as TGTGCCACCAGCACTGAGATGGACACGAACACCGGGGAGCTGTTTTTT.

The rearrangement uses TRBV7-8 and TRBJ1-1, with D perhaps TRBD1 (5 bases). The ends were cut back, 3 bases at V and 3 bases at J, with 17 bases in the middle. CDR3 length: 16 residues. Germline loops: CDR1 SGHVS, CDR2 FQNEAQ. The CDR3 sequence is CASSFSTGTGYTEAFF. The CDR3 bases are TGTGCCAGCAGCTTTAGCACCGGGACCGGATACACTGAAGCTTTCTTT.

CDR3 in DNA: TGCGCCAGCAGTGAGGGGATTCCCCTGAACACTGAAGCTTTCTTT. This codes for CASSEGIPLNTEAFF. This sequence joins TRBV4-1 and TRBJ1-1; D may be TRBD1 (5 bases). The CDR3 loop spans 15 amino acids. Trimming stripped 6 bases from V and 0 bases from J, with 14 bases between. The germline gives CDR1 MGHRA, CDR2 YSYEKL.

The rearrangement uses TRBV25-1 and TRBJ2-7; no clear D gene. V lost 1 base, J lost 1 base, and 8 bases lay in between. The CDR3 loop spans 14 amino acids. Germline assignment: CDR1 MGHDK and CDR2 SYGVNS. Here the CDR3 DNA reads TGTGCCAGCAGTGAATGGTCTGTGTCCTACGAGCAGTACTTC. This translates into CASSEWSVSYEQYF.

Remarks on this clone: The sample carries other DNA sequences with the same CDR3. The chain joins TRBV20-1 to TRBJ1-1; perhaps TRBD1 as D (5 bases). Germline V gene sequence: CDR1 DFQATT, CDR2 SNEGSKA (reference sequence). The CDR3 is made up of 11 amino acids. Trimming cost V 6 bases and J 4 bases, with 9 bases left between them. The CDR3 coding sequence is TGCAGTGCCCGGGGGGGCACTGAAGCTTTCTTT. Translated, it gives CSARGGTEAFF.

The chain has TRBV2 and TRBJ2-5; the match to TRBD2 covers 14 bases. Germline lookup yields CDR1 SNHLY and CDR2 FYNNEI. V lost 4 bases and J lost 5; bases outside the gene matches: 9. The CDR3 sequence is 17 residues long. The CDR3 DNA sequence: TGTGCCAGCAGTGGAGGGACTAGCGGGGGTTGGTTGGAGACCCAGTACTTC. As protein: CASSGGTSGGWLETQYF.

The rearrangement uses TRBV7-9 and TRBJ2-2; D is ambiguous. Germline assignment: CDR1 SEHNR and CDR2 FQNEAQ (reference sequence). The CDR3 is 10 amino acids. V lost 8 bases to trimming and J lost 6 bases, with 4 bases between them. The CDR3 region is CASFSGELFF. The DNA of the CDR3 is TGTGCCAGCTTTTCCGGGGAGCTGTTTTTT.

The rearrangement joins TRBV19 to TRBJ2-4; no definite D call. The CDR3 sequence is 15 residues long. Trimming shortened V by 10 bases and J by 1 base, and 17 bases separated the two germline ends. Germline lookup yields CDR1 LNHDA and CDR2 SQIVND (reference sequence). In nucleotides, the CDR3 is TGTGCCACCTTAGACCCCTCCGACGCCAAAAACATTCAGTACTTC. This gives the protein CATLDPSDAKNIQYF.

The chain recombines TRBV30 with TRBJ2-3; D is tentatively TRBD1 or TRBD2 (5 bases each). This CDR3 contains 14 residues. Trimming removed 3 bases from V and 2 bases from J, with 12 bases in between. Germline loops: CDR1 GTSNPN, CDR2 SVGIG (reference sequence). The CDR3 DNA reads as TGTGCCTGGAGCCGGGGTGGGACCACAGATACGCAGTATTTT. Its translation: CAWSRGGTTDTQYF.

V and J are TRBV7-2 and TRBJ2-7; the match to TRBD1 covers 11 bases. The V segment lost 3 bases and the J segment 7 bases; nucleotides outside the gene matches: 5. The CDR3 contains 14 residues. Germline lookup yields CDR1 SGHTA and CDR2 FQGNSA. The CDR3 is CASSLGQGDLEQYF. The CDR3, as DNA: TGTGCCAGCAGCTTGGGACAGGGGGACTTGGAGCAGTACTTC.

The chain combines TRBV9 with TRBJ2-1; 8 bases agree with TRBD2. J lost 3 bases, V lost 2 bases, and 4 bases had no gene match. This CDR3 region has 15 residues. The germline gives CDR1 SGDLS, CDR2 YYNGEE. The CDR3 region is CASSVSGENYNEQFF. CDR3 DNA: TGTGCCAGCAGCGTTAGCGGGGAAAACTACAATGAGCAGTTCTTC.

This sequence joins TRBV12-5 and TRBJ2-1; 8 positions agree with TRBD2. The ends lost 6 bases at V and 5 bases at J; junction bases unmatched: 9. CDR1 and CDR2 (germline): LGHNT, FRNRAP. The CDR3 loop spans 15 amino acids. CDR3 sequence reads: CASGRPLGLDNEQFF. CDR3 DNA: TGTGCTAGTGGCCGACCTTTGGGACTAGACAATGAGCAGTTCTTC. The full variable domain, rest sourced from reference TRBV12-5 and TRBJ2-1, is DARVTQTPRHKVTEMGQEVTMRCQPILGHNTVFWYRQTMMQGLELLAYFRNRAPLDDSGMPKDRFSAEMPDATLATLKIQPSEPRDSAVYFCASGRPLGLDNEQFFGPGTRLTVL.

The chain carries TRBV27 and TRBJ2-7, with D maybe TRBD1 (6 bases). CDR1 and CDR2 (germline): MNHEY, SMNVEV (reference sequence). CDR3 length: 14 residues. Trimming removed 6 bases at V and 2 bases at J, with 14 bases between. CDR3 protein: CASSPVGQPYEQYF. CDR3 DNA: TGTGCCAGCAGCCCGGTCGGACAGCCCTACGAGCAGTACTTC.

This chain connects TRBV7-9 to TRBJ2-5, with TRBD2 matching over 8 bases. The CDR3 is 16 amino acids. The V gene's germline CDR1 is SEHNR and CDR2 FQNEAQ (reference sequence). V was clipped by 5 bases and J by 1 base; unmatched bases: 9. CDR3 DNA sequence: TGTGCCAGCAGCAAAGGAGCGGGAGCGATCCAAGAGACCCAGTACTTC. Protein: CASSKGAGAIQETQYF.

The V and J genes are TRBV7-9 and TRBJ2-1, with D perhaps TRBD2 (6 bases). Germline V lookup: CDR1 SEHNR, CDR2 FQNEAQ (reference sequence). This CDR3 is built from 17 residues. V shed 6 bases and J shed 0 bases, with 18 bases lying between them. CDR3 sequence: CASSSLLAASSYNEQFF. The CDR3 nucleotides are TGTGCCAGCAGTTCACTTTTAGCGGCAAGCTCCTACAATGAGCAGTTCTTC.

The chain is built from TRBV19 and TRBJ1-1; the D is unclear. From germline, CDR1 is LNHDA and CDR2 SQIVND (reference sequence). This CDR3 is built from 14 residues. Trimming took off 6 bases at V and 1 base at J, with 12 bases between the two ends. The DNA of the CDR3 is TGTGCCAGTAGACCTGGGGAGGGGAACACTGAAGCTTTCTTT. It specifies CASRPGEGNTEAFF.